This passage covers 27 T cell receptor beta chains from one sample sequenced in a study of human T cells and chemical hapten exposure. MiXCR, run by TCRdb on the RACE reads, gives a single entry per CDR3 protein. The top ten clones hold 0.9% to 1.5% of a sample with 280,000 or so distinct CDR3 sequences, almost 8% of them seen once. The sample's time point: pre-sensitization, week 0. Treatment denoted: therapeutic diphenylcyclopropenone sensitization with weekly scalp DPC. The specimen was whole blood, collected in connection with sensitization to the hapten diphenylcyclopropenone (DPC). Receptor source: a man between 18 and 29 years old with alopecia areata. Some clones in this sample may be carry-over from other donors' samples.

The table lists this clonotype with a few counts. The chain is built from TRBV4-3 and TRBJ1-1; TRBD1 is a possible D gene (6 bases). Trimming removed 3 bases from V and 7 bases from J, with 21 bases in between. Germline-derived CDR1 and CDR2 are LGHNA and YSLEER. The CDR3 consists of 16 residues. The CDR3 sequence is CASSHFGQPSYNEAFF. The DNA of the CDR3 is TGCGCCAGCAGCCACTTTGGACAGCCGTCTTACAATGAAGCTTTCTTT.

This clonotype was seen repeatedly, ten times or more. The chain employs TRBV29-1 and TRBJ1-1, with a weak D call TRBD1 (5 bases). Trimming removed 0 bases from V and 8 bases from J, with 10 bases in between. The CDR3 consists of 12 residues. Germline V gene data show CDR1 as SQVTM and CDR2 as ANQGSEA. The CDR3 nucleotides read TGCAGCGTTGAAGATTTTGGGGGAGAAGCTTTCTTT. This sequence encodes CSVEDFGGEAFF.

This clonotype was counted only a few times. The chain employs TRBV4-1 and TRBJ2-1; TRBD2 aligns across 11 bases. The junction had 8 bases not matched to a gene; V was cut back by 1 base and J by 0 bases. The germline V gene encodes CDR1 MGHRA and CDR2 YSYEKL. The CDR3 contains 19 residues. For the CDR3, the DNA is TGCGCCAGCAGCCAAGGGATTAGCGGGGGGGTGAGCTCCTACAATGAGCAGTTCTTC. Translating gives CASSQGISGGVSSYNEQFF.

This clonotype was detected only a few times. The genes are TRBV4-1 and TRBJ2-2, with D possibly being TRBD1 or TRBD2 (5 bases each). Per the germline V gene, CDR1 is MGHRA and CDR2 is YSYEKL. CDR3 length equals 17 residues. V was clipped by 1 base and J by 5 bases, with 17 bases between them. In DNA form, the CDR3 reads TGCGCCAGCAGCCAAGTCCTCGGGACCCCCAGGACCGGGGAGCTGTTTTTT. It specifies CASSQVLGTPRTGELFF.

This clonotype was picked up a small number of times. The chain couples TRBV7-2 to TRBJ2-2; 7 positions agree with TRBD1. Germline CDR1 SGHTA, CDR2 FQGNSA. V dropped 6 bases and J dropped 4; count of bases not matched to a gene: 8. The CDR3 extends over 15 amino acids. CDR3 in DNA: TGTGCCAGCAGGCTAAGCGACAGGGCCACCGGGGAGCTGTTTTTT. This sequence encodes CASRLSDRATGELFF.

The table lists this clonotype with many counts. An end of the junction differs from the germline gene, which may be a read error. The CDR3 DNA is TGTGCCAGCAGCCAAGATAGATCCGTTTTAAATCCGCCCCAGCATTTT. It translates to CASSQDRSVLNPPQHF. The V and J genes are TRBV4-2 and TRBJ1-5; no definite D call. Germline V gene sequence: CDR1 LGHNA, CDR2 YNFKEQ. The CDR3 runs to 16 residues.

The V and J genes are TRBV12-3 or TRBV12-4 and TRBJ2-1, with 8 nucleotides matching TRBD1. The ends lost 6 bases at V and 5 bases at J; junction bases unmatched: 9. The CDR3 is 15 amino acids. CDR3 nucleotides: TGTGCCAGCAGCTTCCCAGGGGGCTTCGACAATGAGCAGTTCTTC. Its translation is CASSFPGGFDNEQFF.

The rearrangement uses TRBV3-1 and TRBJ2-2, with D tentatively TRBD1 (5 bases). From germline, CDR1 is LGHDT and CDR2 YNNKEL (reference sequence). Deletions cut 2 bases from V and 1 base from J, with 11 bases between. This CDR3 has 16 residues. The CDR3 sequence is CASSQFRTMNTGELFF. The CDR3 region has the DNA TGTGCCAGCAGCCAATTTAGGACAATGAACACCGGGGAGCTGTTTTTT.

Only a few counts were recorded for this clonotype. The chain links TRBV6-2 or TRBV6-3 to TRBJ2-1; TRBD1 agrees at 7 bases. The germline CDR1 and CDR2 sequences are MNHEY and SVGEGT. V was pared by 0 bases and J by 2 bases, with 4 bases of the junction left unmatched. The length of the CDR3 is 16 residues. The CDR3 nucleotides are TGTGCCAGCAGTTACTCGAAGGGGGCCCCCTACAATGAGCAGTTCTTC. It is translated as CASSYSKGAPYNEQFF.

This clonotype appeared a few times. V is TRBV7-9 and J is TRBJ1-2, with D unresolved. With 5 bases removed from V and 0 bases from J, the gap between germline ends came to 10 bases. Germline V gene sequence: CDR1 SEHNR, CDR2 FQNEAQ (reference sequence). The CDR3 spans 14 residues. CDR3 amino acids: CASSNRAANYGYTF. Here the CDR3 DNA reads TGTGCCAGCAGCAACCGAGCTGCTAACTATGGCTACACCTTC.

The CDR3 coding sequence is TGCAGTGCTAGAGAGAGAGGATACAATGAGCAGTTCTTC. Amino acid sequence: CSARERGYNEQFF. This chain links TRBV20-1 with TRBJ2-1; no firm D call. CDR1 and CDR2 (germline): DFQATT, SNEGSKA (reference sequence). The CDR3 is made up of 13 amino acids. The germline V and J ends were trimmed by 0 bases and 4 bases, with 7 bases remaining between them.

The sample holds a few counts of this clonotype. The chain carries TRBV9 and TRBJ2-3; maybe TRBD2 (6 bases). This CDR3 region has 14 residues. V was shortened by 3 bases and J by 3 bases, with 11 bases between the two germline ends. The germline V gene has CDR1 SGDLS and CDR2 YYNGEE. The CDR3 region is CASSERRGTDTQYF. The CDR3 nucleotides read TGTGCCAGCAGCGAAAGACGGGGGACAGATACGCAGTATTTT. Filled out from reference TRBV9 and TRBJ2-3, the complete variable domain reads DSGVTQTPKHLITATGQRVTLRCSPRSGDLSVYWYQQSLDQGLQFLIQYYNGEERAKGNILERFSAQQFPDLHSELNLSSLELGDSALYFCASSERRGTDTQYFGPGTRLTVL.

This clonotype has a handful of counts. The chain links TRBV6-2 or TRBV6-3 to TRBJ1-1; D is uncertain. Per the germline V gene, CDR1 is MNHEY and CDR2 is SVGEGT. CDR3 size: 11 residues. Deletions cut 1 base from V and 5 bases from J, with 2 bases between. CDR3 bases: TGTGCCAGCAGTTACTTTACTGAAGCTTTCTTT. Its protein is CASSYFTEAFF.

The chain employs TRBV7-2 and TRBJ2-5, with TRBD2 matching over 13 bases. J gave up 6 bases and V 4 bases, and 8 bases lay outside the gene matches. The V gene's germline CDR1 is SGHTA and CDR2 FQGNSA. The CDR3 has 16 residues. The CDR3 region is CASSSPTSGGRQTQYF. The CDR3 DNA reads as TGTGCCAGCAGCTCACCGACTAGCGGGGGGAGGCAGACCCAGTACTTC.

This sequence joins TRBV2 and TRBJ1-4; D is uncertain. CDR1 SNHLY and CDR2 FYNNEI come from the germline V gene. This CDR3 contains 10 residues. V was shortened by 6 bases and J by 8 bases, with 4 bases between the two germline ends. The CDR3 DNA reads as TGTGCCAGCAGGGGCGAAAAACTGTTTTTT. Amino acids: CASRGEKLFF.

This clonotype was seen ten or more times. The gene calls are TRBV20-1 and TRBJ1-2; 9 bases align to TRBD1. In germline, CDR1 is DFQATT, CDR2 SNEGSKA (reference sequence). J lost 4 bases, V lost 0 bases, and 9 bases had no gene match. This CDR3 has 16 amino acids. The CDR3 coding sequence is TGCAGTGCTAGAGATGGGACAGGGCTTTTTCGCTATGGCTACACCTTC. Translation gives CSARDGTGLFRYGYTF.

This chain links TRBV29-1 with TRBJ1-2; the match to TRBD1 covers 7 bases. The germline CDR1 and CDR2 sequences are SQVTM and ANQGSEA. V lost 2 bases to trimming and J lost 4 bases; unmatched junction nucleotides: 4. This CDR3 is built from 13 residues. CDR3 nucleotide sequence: TGCAGCGTTGAATCACAGGGGATCTATGGCTACACCTTC. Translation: CSVESQGIYGYTF. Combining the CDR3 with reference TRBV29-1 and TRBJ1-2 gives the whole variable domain SAVISQKPSRDICQRGTSLTIQCQVDSQVTMMFWYRQQPGQSLTLIATANQGSEATYESGFVIDKFPISRPNLTFSTLTVSNMSPEDSSIYLCSVESQGIYGYTFGSGTRLTVV.

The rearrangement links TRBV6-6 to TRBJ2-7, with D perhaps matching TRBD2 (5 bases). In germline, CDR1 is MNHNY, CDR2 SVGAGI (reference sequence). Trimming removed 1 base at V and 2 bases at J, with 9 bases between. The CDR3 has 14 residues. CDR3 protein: CASSYLDGTYEQYF. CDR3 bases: TGTGCCAGCAGTTACTTGGACGGGACCTACGAGCAGTACTTC.

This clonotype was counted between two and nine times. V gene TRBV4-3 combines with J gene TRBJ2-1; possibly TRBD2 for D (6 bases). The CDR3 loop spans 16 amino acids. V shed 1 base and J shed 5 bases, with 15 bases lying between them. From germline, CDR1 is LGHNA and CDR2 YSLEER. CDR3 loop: CASSQGAASVDNEQFF. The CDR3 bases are TGCGCCAGCAGCCAAGGAGCGGCTAGCGTAGACAATGAGCAGTTCTTC.

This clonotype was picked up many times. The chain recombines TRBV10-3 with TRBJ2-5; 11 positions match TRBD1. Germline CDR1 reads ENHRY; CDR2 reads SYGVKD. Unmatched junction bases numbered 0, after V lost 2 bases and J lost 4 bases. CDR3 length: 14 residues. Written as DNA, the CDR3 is TGTGCCATCAGTGAGGGACAGGGGGCAGAGACCCAGTACTTC. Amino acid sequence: CAISEGQGAETQYF.

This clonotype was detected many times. CDR3 protein: CASSYEGRTEAFF. CDR3 coding DNA: TGTGCCAGCAGTTATGAGGGGAGAACTGAAGCTTTCTTT. The V call is TRBV6-2 or TRBV6-3, the J call TRBJ1-1; TRBD1 is a possible D gene (5 bases). Trimming cost V 3 bases and J 5 bases, with 10 bases left between them. Germline V gene data show CDR1 as MNHEY and CDR2 as SVGEGT. The CDR3 is 13 amino acids.

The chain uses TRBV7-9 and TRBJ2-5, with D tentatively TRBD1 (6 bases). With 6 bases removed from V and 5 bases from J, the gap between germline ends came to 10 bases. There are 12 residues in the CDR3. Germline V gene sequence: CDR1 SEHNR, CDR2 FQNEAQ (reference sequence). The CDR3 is CASSRTDETQYF. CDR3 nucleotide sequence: TGTGCCAGCAGTCGGACAGACGAGACCCAGTACTTC.

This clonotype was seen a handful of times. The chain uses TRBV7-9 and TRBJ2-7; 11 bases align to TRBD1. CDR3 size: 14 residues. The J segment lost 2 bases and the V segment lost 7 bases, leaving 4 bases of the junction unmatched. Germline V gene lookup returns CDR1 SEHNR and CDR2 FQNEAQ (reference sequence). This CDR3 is CASTGTGGTYEQYF. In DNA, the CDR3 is TGTGCCAGCACCGGGACAGGGGGTACCTACGAGCAGTACTTC. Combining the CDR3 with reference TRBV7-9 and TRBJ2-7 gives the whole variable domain DTGVSQNPRHKITKRGQNVTFRCDPISEHNRLYWYRQTLGQGPEFLTYFQNEAQLEKSRLLSDRFSAERPKGSFSTLEIQRTEQGDSAMYLCASTGTGGTYEQYFGPGTRLTVT.

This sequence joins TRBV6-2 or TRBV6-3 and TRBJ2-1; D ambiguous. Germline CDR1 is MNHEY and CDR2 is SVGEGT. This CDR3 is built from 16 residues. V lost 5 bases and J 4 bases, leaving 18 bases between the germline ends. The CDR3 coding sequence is TGTGCCAGCAGTCCCTCAGCCGCCTTGGAATACAATGAGCAGTTCTTC. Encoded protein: CASSPSAALEYNEQFF.

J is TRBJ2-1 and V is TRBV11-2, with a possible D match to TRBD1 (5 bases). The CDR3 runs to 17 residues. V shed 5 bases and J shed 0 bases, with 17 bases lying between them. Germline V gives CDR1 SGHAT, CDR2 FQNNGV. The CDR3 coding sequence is TGTGCCAGCAGCGCCATGGGGCAGCGACCCTCCTACAATGAGCAGTTCTTC. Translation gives CASSAMGQRPSYNEQFF. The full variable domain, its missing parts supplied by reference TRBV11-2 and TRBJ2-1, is EAGVAQSPRYKIIEKRQSVAFWCNPISGHATLYWYQQILGQGPKLLIQFQNNGVVDDSQLPKDRFSAERLKGVDSTLKIQPAKLEDSAVYLCASSAMGQRPSYNEQFFGPGTRLTVL.

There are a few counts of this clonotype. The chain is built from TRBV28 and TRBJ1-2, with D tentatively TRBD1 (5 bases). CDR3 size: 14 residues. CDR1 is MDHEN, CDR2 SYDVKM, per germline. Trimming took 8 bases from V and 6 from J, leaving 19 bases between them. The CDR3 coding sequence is TGTGCCAGCGGACGCGGCGGGGGTTCCCATGGCTACACCTTC. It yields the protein CASGRGGGSHGYTF.

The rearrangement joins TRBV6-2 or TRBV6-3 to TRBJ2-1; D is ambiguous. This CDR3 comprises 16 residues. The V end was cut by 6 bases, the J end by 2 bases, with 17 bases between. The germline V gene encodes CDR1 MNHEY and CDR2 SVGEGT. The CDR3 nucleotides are TGTGCCAGCAGATCGATTCAGTTCGGCCCCTACAATGAGCAGTTCTTC. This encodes CASRSIQFGPYNEQFF.